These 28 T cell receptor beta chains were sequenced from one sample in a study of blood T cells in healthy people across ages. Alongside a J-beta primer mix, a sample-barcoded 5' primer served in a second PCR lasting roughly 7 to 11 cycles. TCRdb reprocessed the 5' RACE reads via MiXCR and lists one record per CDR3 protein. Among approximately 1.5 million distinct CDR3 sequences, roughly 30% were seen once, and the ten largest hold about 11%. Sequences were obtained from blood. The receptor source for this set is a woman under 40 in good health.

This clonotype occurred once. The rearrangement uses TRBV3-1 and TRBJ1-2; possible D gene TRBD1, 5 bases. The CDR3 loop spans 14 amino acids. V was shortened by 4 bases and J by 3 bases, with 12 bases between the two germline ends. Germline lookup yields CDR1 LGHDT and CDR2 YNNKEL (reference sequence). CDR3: CASSPGARDYGYTF. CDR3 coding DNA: TGTGCCAGCAGCCCCGGGGCTAGGGACTATGGCTACACCTTC.

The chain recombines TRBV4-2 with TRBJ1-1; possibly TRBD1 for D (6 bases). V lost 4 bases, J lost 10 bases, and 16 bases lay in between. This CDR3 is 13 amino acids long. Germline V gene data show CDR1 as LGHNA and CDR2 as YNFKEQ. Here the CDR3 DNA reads TGTGCCAGCAGCCGAGGTGCAAGGGGGGGAGCTTTCTTT. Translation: CASSRGARGGAFF.

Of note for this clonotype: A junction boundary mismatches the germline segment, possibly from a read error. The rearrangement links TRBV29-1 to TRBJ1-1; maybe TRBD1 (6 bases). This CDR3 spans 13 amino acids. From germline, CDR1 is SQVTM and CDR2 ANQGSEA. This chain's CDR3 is CSLKQGLNTEAFF. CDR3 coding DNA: TGCAGCCTTAAGCAGGGGCTGAACACTGAGGCTTTCTTT.

CDR3 sequence (DNA): TGTGCCAGCAGCAACAACTACAATGAGCAGTTCTTC. The encoded protein is CASSNNYNEQFF. J is TRBJ2-1 and V is TRBV9; unclear D gene. The CDR3 covers 12 residues. V was clipped by 4 bases and J by 3 bases, with 5 bases between them. Germline-derived CDR1 and CDR2 are SGDLS and YYNGEE.

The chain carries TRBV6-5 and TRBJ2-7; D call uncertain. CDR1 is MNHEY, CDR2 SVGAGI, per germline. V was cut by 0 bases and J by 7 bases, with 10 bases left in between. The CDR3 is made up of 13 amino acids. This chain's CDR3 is CASSYSAVREQYF. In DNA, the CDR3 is TGTGCCAGCAGTTACTCGGCGGTTAGGGAGCAGTACTTC.

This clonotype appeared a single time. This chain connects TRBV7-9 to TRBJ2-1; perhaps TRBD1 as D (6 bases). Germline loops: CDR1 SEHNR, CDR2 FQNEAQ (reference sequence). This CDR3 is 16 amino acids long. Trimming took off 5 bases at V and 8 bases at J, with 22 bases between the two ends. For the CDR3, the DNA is TGTGCCAGCAGCGATACAGGGTACACTATGGGCGATGAGCAGTTCTTC. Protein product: CASSDTGYTMGDEQFF.

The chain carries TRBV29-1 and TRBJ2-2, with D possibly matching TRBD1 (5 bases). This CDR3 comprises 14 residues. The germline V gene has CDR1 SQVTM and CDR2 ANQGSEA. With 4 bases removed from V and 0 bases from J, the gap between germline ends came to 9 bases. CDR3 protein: CSVVRTTNTGELFF. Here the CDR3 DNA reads TGCAGCGTTGTTAGGACAACGAACACCGGGGAGCTGTTTTTT.

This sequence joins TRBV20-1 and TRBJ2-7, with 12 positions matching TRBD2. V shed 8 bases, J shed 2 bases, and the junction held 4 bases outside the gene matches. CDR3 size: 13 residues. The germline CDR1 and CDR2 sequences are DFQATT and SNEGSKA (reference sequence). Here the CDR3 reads CSLRTSGTYEQYF. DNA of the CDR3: TGCAGTCTAAGGACTAGCGGGACCTACGAGCAGTACTTC.

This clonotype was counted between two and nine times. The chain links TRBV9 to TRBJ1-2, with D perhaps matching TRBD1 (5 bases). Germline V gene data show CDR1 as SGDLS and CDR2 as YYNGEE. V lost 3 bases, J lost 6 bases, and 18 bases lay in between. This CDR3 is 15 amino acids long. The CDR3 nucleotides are TGTGCCAGCAGCGCTGGGCGATGGGGCCGGGATGGCTACACCTTC. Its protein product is CASSAGRWGRDGYTF. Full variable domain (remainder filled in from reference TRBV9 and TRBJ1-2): DSGVTQTPKHLITATGQRVTLRCSPRSGDLSVYWYQQSLDQGLQFLIQYYNGEERAKGNILERFSAQQFPDLHSELNLSSLELGDSALYFCASSAGRWGRDGYTFGSGTRLTVV.

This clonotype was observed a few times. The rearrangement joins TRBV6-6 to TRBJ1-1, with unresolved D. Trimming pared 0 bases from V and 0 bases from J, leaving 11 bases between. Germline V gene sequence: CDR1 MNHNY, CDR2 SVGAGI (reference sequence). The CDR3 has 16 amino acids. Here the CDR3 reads CASSYSHRVLNTEAFF. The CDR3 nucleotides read TGTGCCAGCAGTTACTCCCACCGGGTCCTGAACACTGAAGCTTTCTTT.

CDR3 protein: CASSPRDRGLLDTQYF. The CDR3 coding sequence is TGTGCCAGCAGCCCCCGGGACAGGGGGCTTTTGGATACGCAGTATTTT. The rearrangement uses TRBV5-5 and TRBJ2-3; 12 positions agree with TRBD1. Trimming took 4 bases from V and 6 from J; bases not matched to a gene: 9. Germline V gives CDR1 SGHKS, CDR2 YYEKEE (reference sequence). The length of the CDR3 is 16 residues.

The CDR3 DNA reads as TGTGCCAGCAGCCAAGAAGGGGCGGGAGTGGATACGCAGTATTTT. Encoded protein: CASSQEGAGVDTQYF. V gene TRBV4-2 combines with J gene TRBJ2-3; the match to TRBD2 covers 7 bases. There are 15 residues in the CDR3. Looked up from germline, CDR1 is LGHNA and CDR2 is YNFKEQ. The V segment lost 0 bases and the J segment 6 bases; nucleotides outside the gene matches: 6.

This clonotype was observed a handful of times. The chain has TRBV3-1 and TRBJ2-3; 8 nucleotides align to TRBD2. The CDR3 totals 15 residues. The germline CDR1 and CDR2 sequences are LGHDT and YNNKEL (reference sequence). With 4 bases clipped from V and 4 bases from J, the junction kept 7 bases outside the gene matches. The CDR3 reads CASSPPGLGSDTQYF. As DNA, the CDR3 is TGTGCCAGCAGCCCACCGGGACTAGGTTCAGATACGCAGTATTTT.

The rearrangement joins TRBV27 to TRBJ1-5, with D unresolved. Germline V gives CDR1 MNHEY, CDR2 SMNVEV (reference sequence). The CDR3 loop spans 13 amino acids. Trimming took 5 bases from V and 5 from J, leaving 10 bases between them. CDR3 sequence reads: CASSHLGDQPQHF. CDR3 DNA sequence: TGTGCCAGCAGTCATCTGGGAGATCAGCCCCAGCATTTT.

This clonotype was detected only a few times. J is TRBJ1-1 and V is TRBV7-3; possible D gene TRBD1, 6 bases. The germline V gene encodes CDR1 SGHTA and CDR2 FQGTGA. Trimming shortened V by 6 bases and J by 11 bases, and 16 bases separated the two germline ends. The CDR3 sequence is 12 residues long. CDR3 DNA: TGTGCCAGCAGTTTCCAGGGGAGGTGGGCTTTCTTT. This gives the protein CASSFQGRWAFF. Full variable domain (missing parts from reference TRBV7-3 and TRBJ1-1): GAGVSQTPSNKVTEKGKYVELRCDPISGHTALYWYRQSLGQGPEFLIYFQGTGAADDSGLPNDRFFAVRPEGSVSTLKIQRTERGDSAVYLCASSFQGRWAFFGQGTRLTVV.

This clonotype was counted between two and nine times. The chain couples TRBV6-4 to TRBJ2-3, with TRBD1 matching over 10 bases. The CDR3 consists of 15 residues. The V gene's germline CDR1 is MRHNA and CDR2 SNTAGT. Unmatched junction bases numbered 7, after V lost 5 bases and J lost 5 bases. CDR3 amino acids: CASSLRTGGVDTQYF. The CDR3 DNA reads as TGTGCCAGCAGTCTTCGGACAGGGGGTGTAGATACGCAGTATTTT.

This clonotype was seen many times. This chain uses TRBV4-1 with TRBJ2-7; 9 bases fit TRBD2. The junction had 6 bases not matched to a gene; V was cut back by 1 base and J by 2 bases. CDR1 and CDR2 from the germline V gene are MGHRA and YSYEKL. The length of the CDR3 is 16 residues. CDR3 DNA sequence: TGCGCCAGCAGCCAAGTTAGCGGGGGCGCCGCCTACGAGCAGTACTTC. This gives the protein CASSQVSGGAAYEQYF.

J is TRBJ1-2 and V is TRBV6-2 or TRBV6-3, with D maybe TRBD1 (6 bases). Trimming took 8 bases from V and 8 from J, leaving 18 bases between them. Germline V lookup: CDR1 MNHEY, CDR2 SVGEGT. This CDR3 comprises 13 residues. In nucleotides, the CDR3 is TGTGCCAGCGGAATTTTGCCAGGGGCCGGCTACACCTTC. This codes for CASGILPGAGYTF.

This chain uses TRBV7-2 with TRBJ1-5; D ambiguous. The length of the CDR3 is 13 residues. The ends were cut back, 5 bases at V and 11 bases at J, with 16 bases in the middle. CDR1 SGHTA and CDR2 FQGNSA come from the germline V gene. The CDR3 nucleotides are TGTGCCAGCAGCCAGAGCGGGAGAGAGACCCAGCATTTT. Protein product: CASSQSGRETQHF.

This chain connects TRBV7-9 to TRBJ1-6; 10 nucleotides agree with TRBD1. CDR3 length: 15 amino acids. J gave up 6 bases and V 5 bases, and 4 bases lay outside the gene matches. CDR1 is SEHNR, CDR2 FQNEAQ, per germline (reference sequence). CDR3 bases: TGTGCCAGCAGCCTTGGGGACAGGGGTAATTCACCCCTCCACTTT. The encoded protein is CASSLGDRGNSPLHF.

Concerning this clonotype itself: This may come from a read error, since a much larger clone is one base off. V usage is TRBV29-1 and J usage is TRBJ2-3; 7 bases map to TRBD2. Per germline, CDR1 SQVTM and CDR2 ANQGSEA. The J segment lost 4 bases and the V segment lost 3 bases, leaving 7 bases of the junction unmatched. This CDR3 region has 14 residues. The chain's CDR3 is CSVELAVSADTQYF. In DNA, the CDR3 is TGCAGCGTTGAGCTAGCGGTGAGCGCAGATACGCAGTATTTT.

The CDR3 sequence: CASSLADSGLNEQFF. DNA of the CDR3: TGTGCCAGCAGCTTAGCTGATAGCGGCCTCAATGAGCAGTTCTTC. The rearrangement uses TRBV7-8 and TRBJ2-1; tentative D call: TRBD2 (6 bases). The CDR3 has 15 residues. CDR1 is SGHVS and CDR2 is FQNEAQ in the germline V gene. The V gene lost 0 bases and the J gene lost 6 bases, with 12 bases spanning the gap.

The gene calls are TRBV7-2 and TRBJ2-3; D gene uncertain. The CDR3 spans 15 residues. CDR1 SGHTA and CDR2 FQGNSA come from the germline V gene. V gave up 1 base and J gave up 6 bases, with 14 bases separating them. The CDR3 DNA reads TGTGCCAGCAGCTTAGTACGGAGCGACCGCGATACGCAGTATTTT. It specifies CASSLVRSDRDTQYF.

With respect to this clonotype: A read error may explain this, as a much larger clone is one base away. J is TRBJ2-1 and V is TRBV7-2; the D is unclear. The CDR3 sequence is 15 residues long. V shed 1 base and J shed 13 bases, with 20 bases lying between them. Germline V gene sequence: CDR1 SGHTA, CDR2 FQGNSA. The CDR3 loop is CASSLVGDNQETQFF. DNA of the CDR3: TGTGCCAGCAGCTTAGTAGGTGACAACCAAGAGACCCAGTTCTTC.

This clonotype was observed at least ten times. The CDR3 region has the DNA TGTGCCAGCAGTTCGGGATTGTCCTACAATGAGCAGTTCTTC. Its translation is CASSSGLSYNEQFF. The chain employs TRBV12-3 or TRBV12-4 and TRBJ2-1; a weak D match, TRBD2 (5 bases). The CDR3 extends over 14 amino acids. V lost 4 bases and J 1 base, leaving 8 bases between the germline ends.

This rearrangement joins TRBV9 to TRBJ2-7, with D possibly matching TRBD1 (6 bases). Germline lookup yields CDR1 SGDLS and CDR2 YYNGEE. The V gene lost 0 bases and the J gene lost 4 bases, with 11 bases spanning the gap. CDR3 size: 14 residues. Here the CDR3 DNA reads TGTGCCAGCAGCGTAGGGGACAAAGAGTACGAGCAGTACTTC. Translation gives CASSVGDKEYEQYF.

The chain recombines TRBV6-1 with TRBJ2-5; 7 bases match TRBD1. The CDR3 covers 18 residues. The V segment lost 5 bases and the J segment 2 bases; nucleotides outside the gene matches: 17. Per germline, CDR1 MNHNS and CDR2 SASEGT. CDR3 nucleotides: TGTGCCAGCAGTCAATCCAGACCAGCCGGGACAGCGCAAGAGACCCAGTACTTC. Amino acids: CASSQSRPAGTAQETQYF.

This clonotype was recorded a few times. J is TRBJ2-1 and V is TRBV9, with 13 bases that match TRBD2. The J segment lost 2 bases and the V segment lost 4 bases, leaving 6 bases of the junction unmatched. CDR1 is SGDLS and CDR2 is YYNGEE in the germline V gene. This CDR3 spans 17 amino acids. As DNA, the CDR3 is TGTGCCAGCAGCCCCTGGACTAGCGGGAGAACCTACAATGAGCAGTTCTTC. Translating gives CASSPWTSGRTYNEQFF.